This T cell receptor delta chain is drawn from a study of Vδ1+ human thymocytes listed by TCRdb under 2018. About the full investigation: mRNA-level TRG and TRD CDR3 repertoires of highly purified Vdelta1+ thymocytes from young children were characterised as a data resource. Validation of the multiplex-based CDR3 amplicon strategy against 5'RACE-based CDR3 amplicon generation methods had been performed previously.

Including the terminal cysteine and phenylalanine, the CDR3 comprises 18 residues. Only the CDR3 DNA is retained, 54 bases long and in frame from the first base. V is cut back by 2 bases and J by 0 bases, with 10 bases in the junction unmatched. The germline V gene sets CDR1 to TSWWSYY and CDR2 to QGS. RNA was extracted with the RNeasy mini kit and reverse transcribed using Superscript III. To generate the CDR3 amplicons, a multiplex PCR was run using pooled V-gene forward primers together with a constant-region reverse primer that carried Illumina adaptor overhangs. After gel purification, amplicons were indexed with Nextera index primers over around 8 extra PCR cycles and were then purified with AMPure XP beads. Libraries were sequenced on an Illumina MiSeq with paired-end 250 bp reads, dual indexing and about 21% PhiX spike-in. The paper's data handling went like this. Reads were quality checked with FastQC, and TRG read pairs were merged with ea-utils fastq-join. IMGT/HighV-QUEST was used to annotate sequences, retaining only productive sequences with an unambiguous V-gene assignment, and each clonotype was defined by an identical CDR3 sequence. VDJtools 1.1.1, tcR 2.2.3, Treemap and vegan Shannon diversity in R 3.4.4 were used for downstream analysis. Public reads were reanalyzed in TCRdb with CATT, and rows carrying the same DNA were merged afterwards. TCRdb assigned the V and J calls; the authors' analysis was not used. The sample table contains more than 45,000 delta-chain clones; only one count was recorded for about 16% of them. About 0.35% of the sample comes from the top ten.

Thymic samples were depleted of alphabeta T cells, then CD3+ TCRVdelta1+ TCRVdelta2- thymocytes were FACS-sorted. The purity of the sorted Vdelta1+ thymocytes was between 98% and 99.6%. Thymic specimens were obtained from 8 paediatric patients, aged from 5 days to 15 months, who were undergoing corrective cardiac surgery. Thymic tissue was dispersed and mononuclear cells isolated on a Histopaque-1077 density gradient. Staining used anti-TCRVdelta1 clone TS8.2, anti-TCRVdelta2 clone B6, anti-CD3 clone HIT3a and anti-TCRalphabeta clone IP26 antibodies. Overall study outcomes, separate from this receptor: The use of highly purified populations and single-cell validation was advised by the authors, since misinterpretation of bulk repertoire data could be caused by unexpected Vdelta2 sequences. Numerous TRG clonotypes were shared among donors (up to about 6.9x10^3), while TRD repertoires were essentially private (a maximum of 116 shared). Donors did not cluster by age or sex, so the analyses were not stratified by age or sex. Even though sort purity was high, around a fifth of thymic TRD sequences were Vdelta2 (and few were Vdelta3), which was not the case for the peripheral blood Vdelta1+ controls. Thymic TRG and TRD repertoires appeared highly polyclonal with Gaussian CDR3 length distributions, unlike oligoclonal peripheral blood repertoires.

This clone was recorded a few times. No cognate antigen has been identified for it. The record has no base qualities; no much larger clone is one base away. Sequenced input: Vdelta1+ gamma-delta thymocytes from the thymus. The cell subset or site label corresponds to: FACS-sorted CD3+ TCRalphabeta- TCRVdelta1+ TCRVdelta2- thymocytes. The receptor was derived from a girl under three years old who had congenital heart surgery. The V and J segments used are TRDV1 and TRDJ1; TRDD3 agrees with 9 junctional bases. The CDR3 here reads CALGEEGTGGLYTDKLIF. The DNA is TGTGCTCTTGGGGAAGAAGGTACTGGGGGACTGTACACCGATAAACTCATCTTT.